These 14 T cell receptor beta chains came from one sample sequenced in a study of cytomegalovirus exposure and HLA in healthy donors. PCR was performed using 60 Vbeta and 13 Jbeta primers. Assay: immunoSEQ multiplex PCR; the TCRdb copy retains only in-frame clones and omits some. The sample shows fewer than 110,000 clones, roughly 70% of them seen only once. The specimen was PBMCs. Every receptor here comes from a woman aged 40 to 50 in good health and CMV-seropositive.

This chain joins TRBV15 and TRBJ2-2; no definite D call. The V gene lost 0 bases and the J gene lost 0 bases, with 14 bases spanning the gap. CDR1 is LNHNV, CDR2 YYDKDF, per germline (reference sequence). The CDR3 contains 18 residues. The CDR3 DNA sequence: TGTGCCACCAGCAGAGATGCCGGGTCTAGTGCGAACACCGGGGAGCTGTTTTTT. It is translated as CATSRDAGSSANTGELFF.

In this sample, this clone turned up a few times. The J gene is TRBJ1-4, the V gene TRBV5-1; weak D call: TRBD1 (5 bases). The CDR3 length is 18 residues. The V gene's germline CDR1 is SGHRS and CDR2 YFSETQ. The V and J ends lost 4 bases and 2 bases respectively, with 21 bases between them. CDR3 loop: CASSVSPNGGSTNEKLFF. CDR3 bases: TGCGCCAGCAGCGTCTCTCCCAACGGGGGAAGTACTAATGAAAAACTGTTTTTT.

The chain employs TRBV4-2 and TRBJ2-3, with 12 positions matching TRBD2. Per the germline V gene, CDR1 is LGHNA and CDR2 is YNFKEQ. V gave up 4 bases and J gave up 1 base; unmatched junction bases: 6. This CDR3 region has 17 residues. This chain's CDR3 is CASSPSGGALGTDTQYF. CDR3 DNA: TGTGCCAGCAGCCCTAGCGGGGGGGCGTTGGGCACAGATACGCAGTATTTT.

DNA for the CDR3: TGTGCCTGGAGAGAACAGGGGTTTAATTCACCCCTCCACTTT. Translation: CAWREQGFNSPLHF. This rearrangement joins TRBV30 to TRBJ1-6; TRBD1 matches 7 bases. V trimming: 3 bases; J trimming: 6 bases; junction bases outside the gene matches: 5. The CDR3 is made up of 14 amino acids. Germline V gene sequence: CDR1 GTSNPN, CDR2 SVGIG (reference sequence).

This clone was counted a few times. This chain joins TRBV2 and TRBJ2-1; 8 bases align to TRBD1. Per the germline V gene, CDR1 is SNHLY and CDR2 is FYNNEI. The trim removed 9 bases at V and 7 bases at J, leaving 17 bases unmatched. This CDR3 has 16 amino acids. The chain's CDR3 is CASTTNRGSTDNEQFF. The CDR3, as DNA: TGTGCCAGTACTACCAACAGGGGGAGTACGGATAATGAGCAGTTCTTC.

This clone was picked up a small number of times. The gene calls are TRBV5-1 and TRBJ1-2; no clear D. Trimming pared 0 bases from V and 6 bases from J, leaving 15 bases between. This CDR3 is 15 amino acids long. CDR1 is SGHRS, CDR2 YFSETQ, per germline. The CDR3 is CASSLVRGIKDGYTF. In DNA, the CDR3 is TGCGCCAGCAGCTTGGTTCGGGGAATCAAGGATGGCTACACCTTC.

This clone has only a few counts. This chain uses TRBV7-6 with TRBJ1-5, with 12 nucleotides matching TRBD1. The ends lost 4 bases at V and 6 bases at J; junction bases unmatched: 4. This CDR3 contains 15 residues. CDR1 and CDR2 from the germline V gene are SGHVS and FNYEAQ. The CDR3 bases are TGTGCCAGCAGCTCCGGGACAGGGGGCGGTCAGCCCCAGCATTTT. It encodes CASSSGTGGGQPQHF.

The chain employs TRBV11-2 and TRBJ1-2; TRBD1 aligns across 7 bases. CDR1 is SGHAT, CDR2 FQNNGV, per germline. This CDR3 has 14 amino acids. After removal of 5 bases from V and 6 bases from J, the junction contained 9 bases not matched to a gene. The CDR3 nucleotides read TGTGCCAGCAGCCGAAACAGGGGATTCGATGGCTACACCTTC. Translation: CASSRNRGFDGYTF.

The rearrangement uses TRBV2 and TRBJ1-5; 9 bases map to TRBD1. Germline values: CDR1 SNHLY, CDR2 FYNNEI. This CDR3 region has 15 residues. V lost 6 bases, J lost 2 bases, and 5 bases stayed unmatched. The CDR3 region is CASRQDRGGNQPQHF. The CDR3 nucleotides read TGTGCCAGCAGGCAGGACAGGGGAGGCAATCAGCCCCAGCATTTT.

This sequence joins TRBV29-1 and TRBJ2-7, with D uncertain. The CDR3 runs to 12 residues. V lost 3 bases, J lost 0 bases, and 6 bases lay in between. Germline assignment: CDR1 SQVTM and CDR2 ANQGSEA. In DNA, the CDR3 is TGCAGCGTTGAGACATCCTCCTACGAGCAGTACTTC. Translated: CSVETSSYEQYF.

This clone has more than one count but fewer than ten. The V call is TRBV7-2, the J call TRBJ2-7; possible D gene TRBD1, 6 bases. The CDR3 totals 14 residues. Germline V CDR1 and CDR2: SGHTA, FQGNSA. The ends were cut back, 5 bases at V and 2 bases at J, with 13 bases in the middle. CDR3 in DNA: TGTGCCAGCAGCGGAAACAGGGAGACCTACGAGCAGTACTTC. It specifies CASSGNRETYEQYF.

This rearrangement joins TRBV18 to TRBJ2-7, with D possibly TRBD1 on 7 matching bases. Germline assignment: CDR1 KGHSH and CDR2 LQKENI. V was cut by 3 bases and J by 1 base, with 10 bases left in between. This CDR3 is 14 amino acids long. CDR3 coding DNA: TGTGCCAGCTCACCCAGGGGGGAATCCTACGAGCAGTACTTC. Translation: CASSPRGESYEQYF. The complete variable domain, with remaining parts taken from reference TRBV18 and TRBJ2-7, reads NAGVMQNPRHLVRRRGQEARLRCSPMKGHSHVYWYRQLPEEGLKFMVYLQKENIIDESGMPKERFSAEFPKEGPSILRIQQVVRGDSAAYFCASSPRGESYEQYFGPGTRLTVT.

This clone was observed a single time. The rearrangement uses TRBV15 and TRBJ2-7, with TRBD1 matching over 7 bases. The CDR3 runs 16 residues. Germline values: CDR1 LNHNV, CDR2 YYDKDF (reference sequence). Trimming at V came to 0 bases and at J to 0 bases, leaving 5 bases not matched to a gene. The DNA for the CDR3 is TGTGCCACCAGCAGAGACCCCGGGACAGTCTCCTACGAGCAGTACTTC. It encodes CATSRDPGTVSYEQYF.

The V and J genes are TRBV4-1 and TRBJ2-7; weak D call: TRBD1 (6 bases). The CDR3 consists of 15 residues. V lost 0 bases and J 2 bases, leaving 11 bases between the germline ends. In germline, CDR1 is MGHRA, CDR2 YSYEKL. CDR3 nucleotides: TGCGCCAGCAGCCAAGATACAGGGCTCCCCTACGAGCAGTACTTC. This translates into CASSQDTGLPYEQYF.